This T cell receptor beta chain was captured by sequencing in a study of T cells after posttransplantation cyclophosphamide. TCRdb's copy holds only in-frame clones and misses some; the assay was immunoSEQ multiplex PCR. The data hold about 52,000 clones, with roughly 94% observed a single time. Germline V gene sequence: CDR1 SGHRS, CDR2 YFSETQ. The J segment lost 6 bases and the V segment lost 4 bases, leaving 13 bases of the junction unmatched. The CDR3 is 16 residues long. Sequences were obtained from PBMCs. This clonotype was sampled from a woman in her twenties or thirties in good health and a related stem cell transplant donor. The chain couples TRBV5-1 to TRBJ2-3; 8 bases align to TRBD2. The CDR3 bases are TGCGCCAGCAGCGGGGGGCAGCGGGGGCCTTCGGATACGCAGTATTTT. This gives the protein CASSGGQRGPSDTQYF.